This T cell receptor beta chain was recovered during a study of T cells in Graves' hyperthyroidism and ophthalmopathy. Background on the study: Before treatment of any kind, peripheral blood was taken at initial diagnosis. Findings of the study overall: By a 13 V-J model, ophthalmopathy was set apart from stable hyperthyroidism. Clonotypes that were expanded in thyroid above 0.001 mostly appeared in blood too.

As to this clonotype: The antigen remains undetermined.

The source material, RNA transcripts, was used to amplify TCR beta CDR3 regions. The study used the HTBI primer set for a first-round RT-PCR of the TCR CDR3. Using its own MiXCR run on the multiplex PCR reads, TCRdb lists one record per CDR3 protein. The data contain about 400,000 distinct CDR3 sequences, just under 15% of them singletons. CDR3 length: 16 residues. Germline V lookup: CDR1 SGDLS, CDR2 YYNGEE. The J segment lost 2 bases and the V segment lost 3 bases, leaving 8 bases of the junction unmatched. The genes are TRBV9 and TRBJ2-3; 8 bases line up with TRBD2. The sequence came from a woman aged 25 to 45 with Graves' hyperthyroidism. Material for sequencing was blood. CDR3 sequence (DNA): TGTGCCAGCAGCGACGGTAGCGGGATGACCACAGATACGCAGTATTTT. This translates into CASSDGSGMTTDTQYF.